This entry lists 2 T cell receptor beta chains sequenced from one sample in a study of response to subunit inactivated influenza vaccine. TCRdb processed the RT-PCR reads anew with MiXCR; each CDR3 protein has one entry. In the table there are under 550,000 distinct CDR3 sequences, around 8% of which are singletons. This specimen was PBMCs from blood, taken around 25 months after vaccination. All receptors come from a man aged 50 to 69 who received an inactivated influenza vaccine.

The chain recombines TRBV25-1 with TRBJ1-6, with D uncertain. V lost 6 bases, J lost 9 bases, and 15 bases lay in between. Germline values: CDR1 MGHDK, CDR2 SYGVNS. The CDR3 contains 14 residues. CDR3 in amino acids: CASRRALPGSPLHF. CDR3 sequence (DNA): TGTGCCAGCAGGAGGGCCCTCCCGGGTTCACCCCTCCACTTT.

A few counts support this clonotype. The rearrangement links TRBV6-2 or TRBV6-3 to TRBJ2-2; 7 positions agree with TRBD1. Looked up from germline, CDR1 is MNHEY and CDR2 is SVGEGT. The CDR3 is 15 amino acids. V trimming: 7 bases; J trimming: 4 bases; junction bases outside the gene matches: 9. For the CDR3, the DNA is TGTGCCAGCAACCACAGAGGGGGCGGCACCGGGGAGCTGTTTTTT. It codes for CASNHRGGGTGELFF.